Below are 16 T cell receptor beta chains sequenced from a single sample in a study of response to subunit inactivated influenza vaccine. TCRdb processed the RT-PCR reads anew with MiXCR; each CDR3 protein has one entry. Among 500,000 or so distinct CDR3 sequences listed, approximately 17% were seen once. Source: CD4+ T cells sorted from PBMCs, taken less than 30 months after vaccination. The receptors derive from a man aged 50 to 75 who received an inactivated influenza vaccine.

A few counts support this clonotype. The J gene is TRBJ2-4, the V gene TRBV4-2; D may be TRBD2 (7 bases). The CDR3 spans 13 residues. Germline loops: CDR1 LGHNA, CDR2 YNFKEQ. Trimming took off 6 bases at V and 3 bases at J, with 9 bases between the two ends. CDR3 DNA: TGTGCCAGCAGTAGGGGGGGCAAAAACATTCAGTACTTC. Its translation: CASSRGGKNIQYF.

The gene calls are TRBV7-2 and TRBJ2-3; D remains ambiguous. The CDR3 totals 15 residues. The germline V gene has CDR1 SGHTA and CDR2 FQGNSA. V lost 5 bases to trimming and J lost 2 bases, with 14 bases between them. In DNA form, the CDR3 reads TGTGCCAGCAGCCAATCAGCTTCCTACACAGATACGCAGTATTTT. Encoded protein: CASSQSASYTDTQYF.

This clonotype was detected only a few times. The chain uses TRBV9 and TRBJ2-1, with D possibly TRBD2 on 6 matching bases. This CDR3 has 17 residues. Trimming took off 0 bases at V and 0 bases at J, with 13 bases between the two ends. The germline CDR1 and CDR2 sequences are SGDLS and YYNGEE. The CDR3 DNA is TGTGCCAGCAGCGTAGTCGGCGGGGTCAGCTCCTACAATGAGCAGTTCTTC. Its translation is CASSVVGGVSSYNEQFF.

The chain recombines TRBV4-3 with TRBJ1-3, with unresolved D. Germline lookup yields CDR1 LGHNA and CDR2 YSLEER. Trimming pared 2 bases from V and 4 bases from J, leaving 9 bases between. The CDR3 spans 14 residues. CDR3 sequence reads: CASSQSQTGNTIYF. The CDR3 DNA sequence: TGCGCCAGCAGCCAAAGTCAGACAGGAAACACCATATATTTT.

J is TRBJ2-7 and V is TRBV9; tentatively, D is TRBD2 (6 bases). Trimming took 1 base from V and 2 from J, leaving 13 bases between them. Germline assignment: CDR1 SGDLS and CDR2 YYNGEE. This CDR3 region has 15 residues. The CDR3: CASSVYPSEPYEQYF. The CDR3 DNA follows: TGTGCCAGCAGCGTATATCCTAGCGAGCCCTACGAGCAGTACTTC. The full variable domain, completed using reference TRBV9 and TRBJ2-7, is DSGVTQTPKHLITATGQRVTLRCSPRSGDLSVYWYQQSLDQGLQFLIQYYNGEERAKGNILERFSAQQFPDLHSELNLSSLELGDSALYFCASSVYPSEPYEQYFGPGTRLTVT.

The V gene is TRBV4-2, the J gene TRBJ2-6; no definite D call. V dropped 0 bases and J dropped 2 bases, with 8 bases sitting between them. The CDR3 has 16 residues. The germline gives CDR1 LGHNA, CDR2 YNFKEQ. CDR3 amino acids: CASSQDGPTGANVLTF. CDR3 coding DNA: TGTGCCAGCAGCCAAGATGGGCCTACTGGGGCCAACGTCCTGACTTTC.

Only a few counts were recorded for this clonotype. This chain's CDR3 is CASSPTGPKGTGELFF. CDR3 DNA sequence: TGTGCCAGCAGTCCTACAGGGCCAAAGGGCACCGGGGAGCTGTTTTTT. The chain has TRBV12-3 or TRBV12-4 and TRBJ2-2, with a weak D call TRBD1 (6 bases). The CDR3 covers 16 residues. Trimming removed 5 bases from V and 4 bases from J, with 17 bases in between.

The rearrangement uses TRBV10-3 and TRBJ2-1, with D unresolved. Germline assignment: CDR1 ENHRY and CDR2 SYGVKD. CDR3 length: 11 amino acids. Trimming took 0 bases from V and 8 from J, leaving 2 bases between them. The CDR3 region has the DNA TGTGCCATCAGTGAGTCCCATGAGCAGTTCTTC. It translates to CAISESHEQFF.

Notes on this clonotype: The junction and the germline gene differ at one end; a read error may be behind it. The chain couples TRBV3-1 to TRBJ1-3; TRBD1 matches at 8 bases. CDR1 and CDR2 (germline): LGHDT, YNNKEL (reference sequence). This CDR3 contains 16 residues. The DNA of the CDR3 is TGTGCCAGCAGAAAGACAGGGGCCCGCTCTGGAAACACCTTATATTTT. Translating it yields CASRKTGARSGNTLYF.

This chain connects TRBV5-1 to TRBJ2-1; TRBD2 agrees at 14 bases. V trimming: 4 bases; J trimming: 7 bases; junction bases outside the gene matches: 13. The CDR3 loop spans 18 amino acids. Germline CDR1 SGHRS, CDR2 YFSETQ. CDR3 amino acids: CASSPWETSGRARNEQFF. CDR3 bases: TGCGCCAGCAGCCCATGGGAGACTAGCGGGAGGGCTAGGAATGAGCAGTTCTTC.

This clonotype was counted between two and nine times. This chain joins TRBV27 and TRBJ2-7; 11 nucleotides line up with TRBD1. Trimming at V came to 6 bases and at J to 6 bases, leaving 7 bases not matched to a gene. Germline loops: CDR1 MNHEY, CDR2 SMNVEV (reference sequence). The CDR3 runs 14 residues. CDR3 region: CASRPDRGRGEQYF. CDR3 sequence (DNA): TGTGCCAGCAGACCGGACAGGGGGCGAGGCGAGCAGTACTTC.

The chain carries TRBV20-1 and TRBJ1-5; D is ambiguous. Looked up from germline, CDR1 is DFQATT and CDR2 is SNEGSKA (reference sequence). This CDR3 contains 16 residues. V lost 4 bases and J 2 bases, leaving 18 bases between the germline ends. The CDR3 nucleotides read TGCAGTGCTAAAACTCCCCGGGCCGGAGGCAATCAGCCCCAGCATTTT. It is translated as CSAKTPRAGGNQPQHF.

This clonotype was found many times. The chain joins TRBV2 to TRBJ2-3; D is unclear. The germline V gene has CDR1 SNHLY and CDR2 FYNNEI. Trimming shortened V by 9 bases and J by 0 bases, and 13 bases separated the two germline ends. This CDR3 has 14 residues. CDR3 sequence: CASRETSSTDTQYF. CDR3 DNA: TGTGCCAGTAGAGAGACCAGTAGCACAGATACGCAGTATTTT.

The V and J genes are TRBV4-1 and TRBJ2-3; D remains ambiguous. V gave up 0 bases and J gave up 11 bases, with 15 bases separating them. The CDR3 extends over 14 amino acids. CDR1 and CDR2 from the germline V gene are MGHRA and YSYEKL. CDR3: CASSQDPGPGLQYF. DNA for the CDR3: TGCGCCAGCAGCCAAGACCCCGGGCCGGGTTTGCAGTATTTT.

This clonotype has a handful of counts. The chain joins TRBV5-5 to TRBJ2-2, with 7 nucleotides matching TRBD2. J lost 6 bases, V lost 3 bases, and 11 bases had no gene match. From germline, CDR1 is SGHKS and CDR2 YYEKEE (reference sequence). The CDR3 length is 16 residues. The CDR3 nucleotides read TGTGCCAGCAGCTATTCCGGCGGACTAGGATCCGGGGAGCTGTTTTTT. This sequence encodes CASSYSGGLGSGELFF.

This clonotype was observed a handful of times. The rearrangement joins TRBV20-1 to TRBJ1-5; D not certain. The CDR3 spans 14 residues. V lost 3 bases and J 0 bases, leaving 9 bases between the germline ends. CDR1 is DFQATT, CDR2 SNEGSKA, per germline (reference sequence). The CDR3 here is CSARTIYSNQPQHF. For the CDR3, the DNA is TGCAGTGCTAGGACGATTTATAGCAATCAGCCCCAGCATTTT.